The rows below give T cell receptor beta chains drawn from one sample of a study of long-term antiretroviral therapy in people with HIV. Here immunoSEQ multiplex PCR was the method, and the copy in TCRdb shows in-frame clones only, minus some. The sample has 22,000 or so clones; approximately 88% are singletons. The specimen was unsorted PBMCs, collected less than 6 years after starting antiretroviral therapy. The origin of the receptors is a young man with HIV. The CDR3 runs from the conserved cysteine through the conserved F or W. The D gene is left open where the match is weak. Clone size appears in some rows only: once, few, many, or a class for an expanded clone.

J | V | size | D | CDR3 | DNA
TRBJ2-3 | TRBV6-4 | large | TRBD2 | CASSTSGGATDTQYF | TGTGCCAGCAGTACTAGCGGGGGGGCCACAGATACGCAGTATTTT
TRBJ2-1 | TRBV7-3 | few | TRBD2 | CASSPAAGGREQFF | TGTGCCAGCAGCCCCGCTGCGGGAGGTCGTGAGCAGTTCTTC
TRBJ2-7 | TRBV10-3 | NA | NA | CAISGSDAEQYF | TGTGCCATCAGTGGCAGTGACGCCGAGCAGTACTTC
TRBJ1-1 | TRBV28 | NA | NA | CASRRGGSGELNFYTEAFF | TGTGCCAGCAGGAGGGGGGGATCAGGTGAACTTAACTTTTACACTGAAGCTTTCTTT
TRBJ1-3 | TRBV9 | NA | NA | CASSVVAAGNTIYF | TGTGCCAGCAGCGTAGTTGCGGCCGGAAACACCATATATTTT
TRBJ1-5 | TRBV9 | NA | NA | CASSVGEGSNQPQHF | TGTGCCAGCAGCGTAGGAGAAGGGAGCAATCAGCCCCAGCATTTT
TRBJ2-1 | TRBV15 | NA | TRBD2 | CATSALSGRGGNEQFF | TGTGCCACCAGCGCGCTTAGCGGGAGGGGGGGGAATGAGCAGTTCTTC
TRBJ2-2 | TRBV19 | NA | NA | CASSISELNLNTGELFF | TGTGCCAGTAGTATAAGCGAGCTCAACTTAAACACCGGGGAGCTGTTTTTT
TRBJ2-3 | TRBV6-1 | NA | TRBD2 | CASSQRGSTDTQYF | TGTGCCAGCAGCCAGCGGGGAAGCACAGATACGCAGTATTTT
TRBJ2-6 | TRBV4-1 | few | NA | CASSQAMASGANVLTF | TGCGCCAGCAGCCAAGCCATGGCCTCTGGGGCCAACGTCCTGACTTTC
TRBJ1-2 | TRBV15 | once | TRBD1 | CATSSRTGVYGYTF | TGTGCCACCAGCTCCCGGACAGGGGTCTATGGCTACACCTTC
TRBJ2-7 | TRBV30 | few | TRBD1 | CAWLQGSEQYF | TGTGCCTGGCTACAGGGGTCCGAGCAGTACTTC
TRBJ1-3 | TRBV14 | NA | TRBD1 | CASSGTGSGNTIYF | TGTGCCAGCTCCGGGACAGGGTCTGGAAACACCATATATTTT
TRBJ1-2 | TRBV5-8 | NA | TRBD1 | CASSSSGTGGVQGYGYTF | TGTGCCAGCAGCAGTTCCGGGACAGGGGGGGTACAAGGATATGGCTACACCTTC
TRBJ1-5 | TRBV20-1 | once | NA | CSVPGEPQHF | TGCAGTGTCCCAGGAGAGCCCCAGCATTTT
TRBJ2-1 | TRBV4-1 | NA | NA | CASSQEGVNNEQFF | TGCGCCAGCAGCCAAGAGGGAGTTAACAATGAGCAGTTCTTC
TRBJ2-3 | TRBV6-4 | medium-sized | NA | CASSEAARDTQYF | TGTGCCAGCAGTGAGGCAGCGCGAGATACGCAGTATTTT
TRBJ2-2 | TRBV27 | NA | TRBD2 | CASSASRTSGNTGELFF | TGTGCCAGCAGTGCCAGCAGGACTAGCGGAAACACCGGGGAGCTGTTTTTT
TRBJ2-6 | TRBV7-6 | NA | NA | CASSLAVDGANVLTF | TGTGCCAGCAGCTTAGCAGTAGACGGGGCCAACGTCCTGACTTTC
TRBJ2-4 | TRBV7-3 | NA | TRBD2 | CASSPTGGSKNIQYF | TGTGCCAGCAGCCCTACGGGGGGTTCCAAAAACATTCAGTACTTC
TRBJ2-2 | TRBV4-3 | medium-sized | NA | CASSPRGGAGIGLNTGELFF | TGCGCCAGCAGCCCTCGAGGGGGGGCAGGAATAGGACTGAACACCGGGGAGCTGTTTTTT
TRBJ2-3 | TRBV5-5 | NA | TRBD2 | CASSPTFTSGYTDTQYF | TGTGCCAGCAGCCCTACCTTTACTAGCGGGTACACAGATACGCAGTATTTT
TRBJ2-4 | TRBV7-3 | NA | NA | CASSSEGPTGVGKNIQYF | TGTGCCAGCAGCTCCGAGGGACCCACGGGTGTTGGCAAAAACATTCAGTACTTC
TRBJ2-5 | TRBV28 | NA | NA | CASSSLGYQETQYF | TGTGCCAGCAGTTCCCTTGGATACCAAGAGACCCAGTACTTC
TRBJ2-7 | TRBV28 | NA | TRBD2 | CASSILAGGDEQYF | TGTGCCAGCAGCATACTAGCGGGAGGTGACGAGCAGTACTTC
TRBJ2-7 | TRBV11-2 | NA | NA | CASSLGGTDYEQYF | TGTGCCAGCAGCTTAGGCGGGACAGACTACGAGCAGTACTTC
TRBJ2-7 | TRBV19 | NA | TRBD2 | CASSTPGGPIEQYF | TGTGCCAGTAGTACCCCGGGAGGGCCTATCGAGCAGTACTTC
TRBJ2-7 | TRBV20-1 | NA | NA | CSAAASYEQYF | TGCAGTGCGGCCGCGAGCTACGAGCAGTACTTC
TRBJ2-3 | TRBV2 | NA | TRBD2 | CARPLAGGPDTQYF | TGTGCCAGGCCACTAGCGGGAGGGCCAGATACGCAGTATTTT
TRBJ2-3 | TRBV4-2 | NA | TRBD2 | CASSQVGDYPGTDTQYF | TGTGCCAGCAGCCAAGTCGGGGACTACCCGGGAACAGATACGCAGTATTTT
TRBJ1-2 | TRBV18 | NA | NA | CASSPLADVINYGYTF | TGTGCCAGCTCACCACTAGCAGACGTCATTAACTATGGCTACACCTTC
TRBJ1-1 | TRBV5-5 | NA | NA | CASSLDTFTLAFF | TGTGCCAGCAGCTTGGACACTTTTACTTTGGCTTTCTTT
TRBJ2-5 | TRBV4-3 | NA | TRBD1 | CASSQVTGGAQTQYF | TGCGCCAGCAGCCAAGTTACAGGGGGCGCCCAGACCCAGTACTTC
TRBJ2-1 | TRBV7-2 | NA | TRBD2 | CASSPASQRERNEQFF | TGTGCCAGCAGCCCCGCCTCCCAGCGGGAGAGGAATGAGCAGTTCTTC
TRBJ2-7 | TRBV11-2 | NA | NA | CASSFRTGPRGGEQYF | TGTGCCAGCAGCTTCCGGACCGGGCCGAGGGGGGGCGAGCAGTACTTC
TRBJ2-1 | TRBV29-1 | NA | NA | CSVTGSSSSYNEQFF | TGCAGCGTAACAGGGTCATCGAGCTCCTACAATGAGCAGTTCTTC
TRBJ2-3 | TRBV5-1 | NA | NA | CASRTRTLINTQYF | TGCGCCAGCAGAACCAGGACCCTCATAAATACGCAGTATTTT
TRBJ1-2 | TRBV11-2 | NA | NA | CATGGGAFGYTF | TGTGCCACCGGGGGGGGCGCGTTTGGCTACACCTTC
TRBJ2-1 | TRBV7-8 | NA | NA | CASTVDLVTYNEQFF | TGTGCCAGCACCGTTGACCTCGTCACCTACAATGAGCAGTTCTTC
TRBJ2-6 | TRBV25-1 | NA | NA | CASSDYRSSGANVLTF | TGTGCCAGCAGTGATTATCGGAGCTCTGGGGCCAACGTCCTGACTTTC
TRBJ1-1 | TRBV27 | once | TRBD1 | CASSSGQVNTEAFF | TGTGCCAGCAGTTCCGGACAGGTGAACACTGAAGCTTTCTTT
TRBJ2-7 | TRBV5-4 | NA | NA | CASSLAIGGGGVYEQYF | TGTGCCAGCAGCTTGGCCATTGGGGGAGGTGGTGTCTACGAGCAGTACTTC
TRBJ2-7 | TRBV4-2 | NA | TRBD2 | CASSQESGGGAVEQYF | TGTGCCAGCAGCCAAGAGAGTGGCGGGGGGGCCGTCGAGCAGTACTTC
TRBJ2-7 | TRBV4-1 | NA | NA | CASSQAGGSSYEQYF | TGCGCCAGCAGCCAAGCCGGTGGCTCTTCCTACGAGCAGTACTTC
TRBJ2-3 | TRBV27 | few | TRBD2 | CASSLRGRGFAGVLDTQYF | TGTGCCAGCAGTTTGAGGGGTCGGGGGTTCGCGGGAGTATTGGATACGCAGTATTTT
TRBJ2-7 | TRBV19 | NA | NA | CASSNLVSEQYF | TGTGCCAGTAGTAATCTGGTCTCAGAGCAGTACTTC
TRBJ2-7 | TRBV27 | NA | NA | CASFPAGRRSYEQYF | TGTGCCAGCTTCCCGGCAGGGAGAAGATCCTACGAGCAGTACTTC
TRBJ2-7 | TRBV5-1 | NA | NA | CASSLEGRGYEQYF | TGCGCCAGCAGCTTGGAGGGGCGCGGCTACGAGCAGTACTTC
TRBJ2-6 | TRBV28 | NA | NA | CASSLPGSLNSGANVLTF | TGTGCCAGCAGTTTACCAGGGAGTTTAAACTCTGGGGCCAACGTCCTGACTTTC
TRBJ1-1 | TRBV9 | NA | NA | CASSVSAGNTEAFF | TGTGCCAGCAGCGTAAGCGCGGGGAACACTGAAGCTTTCTTT
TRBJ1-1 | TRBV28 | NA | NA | CASSLWGHTEAFF | TGTGCCAGCAGTTTATGGGGACACACTGAAGCTTTCTTT
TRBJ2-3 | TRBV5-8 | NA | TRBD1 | CASTWGTGNTDTQYF | TGTGCCAGCACCTGGGGGACAGGCAACACAGATACGCAGTATTTT
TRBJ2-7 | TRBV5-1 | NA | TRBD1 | CASSLKGGGSEQYF | TGCGCCAGCAGCTTGAAAGGGGGCGGATCCGAGCAGTACTTC
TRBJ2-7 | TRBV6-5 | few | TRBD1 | CASRNRGSPYEQYF | TGTGCCAGCAGGAACAGGGGGTCCCCTTACGAGCAGTACTTC
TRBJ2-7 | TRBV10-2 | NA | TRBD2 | CASSTLGLADSYEQYF | TGCGCCAGCTCCACTCTAGGGCTAGCGGACTCCTACGAGCAGTACTTC
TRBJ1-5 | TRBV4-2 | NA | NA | CASSQDLAREVGQPQHF | TGTGCCAGCAGCCAAGATTTAGCCAGGGAGGTTGGCCAGCCCCAGCATTTT
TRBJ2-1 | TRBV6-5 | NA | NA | CASSYSTWGEQFF | TGTGCCAGCAGTTACTCGACATGGGGGGAGCAGTTCTTC